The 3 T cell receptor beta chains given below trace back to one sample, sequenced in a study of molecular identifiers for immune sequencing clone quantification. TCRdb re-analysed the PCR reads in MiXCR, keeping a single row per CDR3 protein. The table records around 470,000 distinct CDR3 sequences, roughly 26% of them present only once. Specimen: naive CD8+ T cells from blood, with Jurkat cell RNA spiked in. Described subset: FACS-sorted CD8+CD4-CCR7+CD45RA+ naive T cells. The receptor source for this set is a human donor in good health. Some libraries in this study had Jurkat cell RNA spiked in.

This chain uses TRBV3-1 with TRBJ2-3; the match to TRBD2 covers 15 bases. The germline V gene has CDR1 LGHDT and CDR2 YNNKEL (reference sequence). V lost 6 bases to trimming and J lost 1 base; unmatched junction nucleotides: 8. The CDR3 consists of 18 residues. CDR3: CASRRRGLAGGGTDTQYF. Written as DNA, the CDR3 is TGTGCCAGCAGGCGACGGGGACTAGCGGGGGGAGGCACAGATACGCAGTATTTT.

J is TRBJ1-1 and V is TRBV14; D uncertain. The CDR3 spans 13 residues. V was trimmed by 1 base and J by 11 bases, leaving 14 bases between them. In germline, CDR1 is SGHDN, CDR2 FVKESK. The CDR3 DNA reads TGTGCCAGCAGCCAAGGTCAAAAGATTTCGGCTTTCTTT. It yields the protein CASSQGQKISAFF.

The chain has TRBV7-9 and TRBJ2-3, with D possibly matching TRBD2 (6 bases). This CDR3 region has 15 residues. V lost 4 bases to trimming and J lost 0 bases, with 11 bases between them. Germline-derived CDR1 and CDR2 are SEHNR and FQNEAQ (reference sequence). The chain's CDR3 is CASSWAGPSTDTQYF. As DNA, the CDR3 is TGTGCCAGCAGCTGGGCGGGGCCCAGCACAGATACGCAGTATTTT.